This T cell receptor (beta chain) was identified in a study of cytomegalovirus exposure and HLA in healthy donors. With regard to this clone: Its antigen remains unidentified.

In germline, CDR1 is SGHTA, CDR2 FQGTGA. The CDR3 is 15 residues long. J gave up 9 bases and V 1 base, and 6 bases lay outside the gene matches. Study observations and caveats: According to a later analysis, most TCR beta chains associated with CMV appeared HLA-restricted. Accurate predictions that matched the HLA-A and HLA-B alleles of most subjects were reportedly made from TCR beta sequences.

The PCR was carried out with 60 Vbeta primers and 13 Jbeta primers. Data came from immunoSEQ multiplex PCR; TCRdb stores just in-frame clones and leaves some out. There are around 300,000 clones in the sample; 72% occur only once, and 2% to 2.5% lies in the top ten. This TCR came from a female donor in good health and CMV-seronegative. The chain has TRBV7-3 and TRBJ2-1; 10 bases agree with TRBD2. Sequenced material: PBMCs. CDR3 nucleotides: TGTGCCAGCAGCTTAATTATAGCGGGAGGAGGTGAGCAGTTCTTC. Its translation: CASSLIIAGGGEQFF.